Listed here are 17 T cell receptor beta chains from one sample, sequenced in a study of T cells after posttransplantation cyclophosphamide. Using immunoSEQ multiplex PCR, the repertoire was profiled, and TCRdb retains in-frame clones only, with some absent. The table has about 19,000 clones, 95% to 98% seen once. Cells defined as naive were viable CD3+CD4+ or CD3+CD8+ and CCR7+CD45RA+CD45RO-CD95-CD27+CD28+. The specimen was naive CD4+ T cells sorted from PBMCs. These receptors all stem from a man in his forties or fifties in good health, CMV-negative, and a related stem cell transplant donor.

The chain employs TRBV5-4 and TRBJ2-5; 12 bases line up with TRBD2. Germline loops: CDR1 SGHNT, CDR2 YYREEE (reference sequence). This CDR3 comprises 15 residues. The trim removed 4 bases at V and 5 bases at J, leaving 6 bases unmatched. DNA for the CDR3: TGTGCCAGCAGCCTTACTAGCGGGAGGTGGGAGACCCAGTACTTC. This sequence encodes CASSLTSGRWETQYF.

J is TRBJ1-2 and V is TRBV18; 7 positions agree with TRBD1. This CDR3 comprises 16 residues. Germline CDR1 KGHSH, CDR2 LQKENI. Trimming removed 0 bases from V and 4 bases from J; junction bases left unmatched: 8. For the CDR3, the DNA is TGTGCCAGCTCACCACCATCTTTAGGGACAGCCTATGGCTACACCTTC. Its protein product is CASSPPSLGTAYGYTF.

The chain is built from TRBV28 and TRBJ1-1, with 9 bases lining up with TRBD1. V trimming: 9 bases; J trimming: 4 bases; junction bases outside the gene matches: 9. Per germline, CDR1 MDHEN and CDR2 SYDVKM. The CDR3 sequence is 14 residues long. In nucleotides, the CDR3 is TGTGCCAGTACCGGGACAGGGCCGAGCACTGAAGCTTTCTTT. This translates into CASTGTGPSTEAFF.

The genes are TRBV19 and TRBJ2-7, with D tentatively TRBD1 (5 bases). Trimming pared 3 bases from V and 6 bases from J, leaving 15 bases between. The CDR3 covers 14 residues. CDR1 and CDR2 from the germline V gene are LNHDA and SQIVND (reference sequence). This CDR3 reads CASSIADQGSEQYF. The CDR3 DNA follows: TGTGCCAGTAGTATTGCTGATCAGGGAAGCGAGCAGTACTTC.

The rearrangement uses TRBV7-3 and TRBJ2-5; 10 positions agree with TRBD2. There are 15 residues in the CDR3. Germline V lookup: CDR1 SGHTA, CDR2 FQGTGA. The V and J ends lost 5 bases and 4 bases, in that order; junction bases with no gene match: 7. The CDR3 coding sequence is TGTGCCAGCAGCCCGCTAGCGGGAGTAGGAGAGACCCAGTACTTC. Encoded protein: CASSPLAGVGETQYF.

The chain has TRBV4-3 and TRBJ2-1, with D possibly matching TRBD2 (5 bases). The V end was cut by 0 bases, the J end by 4 bases, with 10 bases between. The CDR3 is 15 amino acids. The V gene's germline CDR1 is LGHNA and CDR2 YSLEER. CDR3 nucleotides: TGCGCCAGCAGCCAAGATCTAAGGGAGTACAATGAGCAGTTCTTC. It is translated as CASSQDLREYNEQFF.

V usage is TRBV19 and J usage is TRBJ2-1; D gene unclear. This CDR3 comprises 16 residues. Trimming shortened V by 1 base and J by 0 bases, and 10 bases separated the two germline ends. The germline gives CDR1 LNHDA, CDR2 SQIVND (reference sequence). The DNA for the CDR3 is TGTGCCAGTAGTATAGTAGGAGCGTCCTCCTACAATGAGCAGTTCTTC. Translated: CASSIVGASSYNEQFF. The whole variable domain, remainder taken from reference TRBV19 and TRBJ2-1, is DGGITQSPKYLFRKEGQNVTLSCEQNLNHDAMYWYRQDPGQGLRLIYYSQIVNDFQKGDIAEGYSVSREKKESFPLTVTSAQKNPTAFYLCASSIVGASSYNEQFFGPGTRLTVL.

The V gene is TRBV6-5, the J gene TRBJ1-2; weak D call: TRBD1 (6 bases). The germline V gene has CDR1 MNHEY and CDR2 SVGAGI. The CDR3 sequence is 14 residues long. Trimming took off 5 bases at V and 0 bases at J, with 10 bases between the two ends. DNA for the CDR3: TGTGCCAGCAGTGAGACAGGAGCTAACTATGGCTACACCTTC. It encodes CASSETGANYGYTF.

This clone was found once. This sequence joins TRBV7-2 and TRBJ1-5, with D perhaps TRBD1 (5 bases). CDR3 length: 13 amino acids. Trimming took 2 bases from V and 4 from J, leaving 6 bases between them. Per the germline V gene, CDR1 is SGHTA and CDR2 is FQGNSA. The CDR3: CASSLRGNQPQHF. The CDR3 DNA reads as TGTGCCAGCAGCTTAAGGGGTAATCAGCCCCAGCATTTT.

In its sample, this clone was seen once. The chain uses TRBV25-1 and TRBJ2-1; tentative D call: TRBD2 (5 bases). Germline V gene sequence: CDR1 MGHDK, CDR2 SYGVNS. The length of the CDR3 is 14 residues. V lost 1 base to trimming and J lost 5 bases, with 9 bases between them. DNA of the CDR3: TGTGCCAGCAGTGAATTCCCCGGGGACAATGAGCAGTTCTTC. It translates to CASSEFPGDNEQFF. The whole variable domain, remainder taken from reference TRBV25-1 and TRBJ2-1, is EADIYQTPRYLVIGTGKKITLECSQTMGHDKMYWYQQDPGMELHLIHYSYGVNSTEKGDLSSESTVSRIRTEHFPLTLESARPSHTSQYLCASSEFPGDNEQFFGPGTRLTVL.

This clone was seen once. V is TRBV10-3 and J is TRBJ1-2; D is perhaps TRBD1 (6 bases). CDR1 is ENHRY, CDR2 SYGVKD, per germline. This CDR3 is 13 amino acids long. V was pared by 4 bases and J by 7 bases, with 13 bases between. In nucleotides, the CDR3 is TGTGCCATCAGTGTAGGTACAGGGATTGGCTACACCTTC. It translates to CAISVGTGIGYTF.

V is TRBV27 and J is TRBJ2-7; 13 nucleotides align to TRBD2. CDR3 length: 14 residues. V shed 6 bases, J shed 6 bases, and the junction held 5 bases outside the gene matches. Germline CDR1 is MNHEY and CDR2 is SMNVEV (reference sequence). CDR3 DNA sequence: TGTGCCAGCAGAACTAGACTAGCGGGAGGCGAGCAGTACTTC. It encodes CASRTRLAGGEQYF.

The gene calls are TRBV4-1 and TRBJ1-5, with a possible D match to TRBD1 (6 bases). The V end was cut by 0 bases, the J end by 2 bases, with 17 bases between. Germline V gives CDR1 MGHRA, CDR2 YSYEKL. This CDR3 spans 18 amino acids. This chain's CDR3 is CASSQDDRAGERNQPQHF. CDR3 coding DNA: TGCGCCAGCAGCCAAGATGATAGGGCAGGGGAACGCAATCAGCCCCAGCATTTT.

The chain couples TRBV19 to TRBJ1-2, with D possibly TRBD1 on 6 matching bases. From germline, CDR1 is LNHDA and CDR2 SQIVND (reference sequence). The CDR3 totals 18 residues. V lost 7 bases to trimming and J lost 9 bases, with 33 bases between them. The CDR3 region has the DNA TGTGCCAGTACTAAGACGGCCGCAGGCCGCCAGGGGAAAAGGAGCTACACCTTC. Its protein product is CASTKTAAGRQGKRSYTF.

This chain connects TRBV25-1 to TRBJ1-5; D uncertain. Germline values: CDR1 MGHDK, CDR2 SYGVNS. This CDR3 has 14 residues. V lost 4 bases and J 0 bases, leaving 7 bases between the germline ends. The CDR3 is CASSGLYSNQPQHF. The CDR3 region has the DNA TGTGCCAGCAGTGGACTTTATAGCAATCAGCCCCAGCATTTT. The entire variable domain, with the rest obtained from reference TRBV25-1 and TRBJ1-5, is as follows: EADIYQTPRYLVIGTGKKITLECSQTMGHDKMYWYQQDPGMELHLIHYSYGVNSTEKGDLSSESTVSRIRTEHFPLTLESARPSHTSQYLCASSGLYSNQPQHFGDGTRLSIL.

This clone was recorded once. This chain links TRBV6-6 with TRBJ2-3; 11 bases line up with TRBD2. The germline V gene has CDR1 MNHNY and CDR2 SVGAGI (reference sequence). The V and J ends lost 7 bases and 6 bases, in that order; junction bases with no gene match: 9. The CDR3 sequence is 15 residues long. Here the CDR3 reads CASMPPGLAADTQYF. The CDR3 nucleotides are TGTGCCAGCATGCCCCCGGGACTAGCGGCTGATACGCAGTATTTT.

The V gene is TRBV11-3, the J gene TRBJ2-2; D might be TRBD1 (6 bases). Germline CDR1 and CDR2: SGHNT and YENEEA. V was shortened by 2 bases and J by 3 bases, with 10 bases between the two germline ends. This CDR3 contains 15 residues. The DNA of the CDR3 is TGTGCCAGCAGCTTATCAGGGGTCGACACCGGGGAGCTGTTTTTT. It yields the protein CASSLSGVDTGELFF.